Each of the 32 T cell receptor beta chains below was sequenced from the same sample in a study of cytomegalovirus exposure and HLA in healthy donors. A multiplex PCR was run with 60 Vbeta primers and 13 Jbeta primers. Sequenced by immunoSEQ multiplex PCR; TCRdb stores in-frame clones only, minus some. In the table there are about 120,000 clones, around 77% of which are singletons. The material sequenced was PBMCs. The receptors come from a man aged 18 to 35 in good health and CMV-seropositive.

The gene calls are TRBV7-8 and TRBJ1-1, with D maybe TRBD1 (6 bases). This CDR3 spans 15 amino acids. V was trimmed by 1 base and J by 5 bases, leaving 14 bases between them. The germline CDR1 and CDR2 sequences are SGHVS and FQNEAQ. The CDR3 DNA reads TGTGCCAGCAGCTTAGACGGGCAGGGGCGGACTGAAGCTTTCTTT. It translates to CASSLDGQGRTEAFF.

This chain links TRBV5-1 with TRBJ2-3; D remains ambiguous. The germline V gene encodes CDR1 SGHRS and CDR2 YFSETQ. This CDR3 region has 14 residues. The germline V and J ends were trimmed by 2 bases and 0 bases, with 7 bases remaining between them. The CDR3: CASSFPRSTDTQYF. CDR3 bases: TGCGCCAGCAGCTTTCCTCGGAGCACAGATACGCAGTATTTT.

The chain employs TRBV29-1 and TRBJ1-1, with 8 bases identical to TRBD1. Germline values: CDR1 SQVTM, CDR2 ANQGSEA. CDR3 length equals 13 residues. The DNA for the CDR3 is TGCAGGGCGGACAGGGAGATGAACACTGAAGCTTTCTTT. Amino acids: CRADREMNTEAFF.

This chain uses TRBV19 with TRBJ2-5, with a weak D call TRBD2 (5 bases). The J call is in doubt because the DNA end fits TRBJ2-7 better. The germline CDR1 and CDR2 sequences are LNHDA and SQIVND (reference sequence). CDR3 size: 15 residues. The CDR3 DNA is TGTGCCAGTAGTAGCCCCGGGCAGACTACGCACGAGCAGTACTTC. Protein sequence: CASSSPGQTTHEQYF.

V and J are TRBV6-1 and TRBJ2-5; no clear D gene. Trimming cost V 5 bases and J 4 bases, with 11 bases left between them. The CDR3 is made up of 13 amino acids. Germline V gene sequence: CDR1 MNHNS, CDR2 SASEGT. CDR3 in amino acids: CASSFQARETQYF. The CDR3 nucleotides read TGTGCCAGCAGTTTCCAGGCGAGAGAGACCCAGTACTTC.

This clone was seen once. This chain connects TRBV6-5 to TRBJ1-2; 9 positions match TRBD1. CDR1 and CDR2 from the germline V gene are MNHEY and SVGAGI. The length of the CDR3 is 15 residues. After removal of 10 bases from V and 5 bases from J, the junction contained 14 bases not matched to a gene. In DNA, the CDR3 is TGTGCCACCACGGGACAGGGTCCCCCTGGGTATGGCTACACCTTC. As protein: CATTGQGPPGYGYTF.

The chain employs TRBV7-9 and TRBJ2-5; no reliable D call. Germline V lookup: CDR1 SEHNR, CDR2 FQNEAQ (reference sequence). Trimming removed 0 bases from V and 7 bases from J, with 9 bases in between. The CDR3 loop spans 13 amino acids. CDR3 protein: CASSLASPGTQYF. DNA of the CDR3: TGTGCCAGCAGCTTAGCGTCCCCGGGGACCCAGTACTTC.

This clone appeared a few times. CDR3 sequence: CASSGGPTYGYTF. CDR3 in DNA: TGTGCCAGCAGTGGAGGCCCCACATACGGCTACACCTTC. V is TRBV6-4 and J is TRBJ1-2, with D unresolved. There are 13 residues in the CDR3. CDR1 and CDR2 from the germline V gene are MRHNA and SNTAGT. Trimming took 4 bases from V and 8 from J, leaving 14 bases between them.

This clone was seen more than once but under ten times. The V call is TRBV30, the J call TRBJ1-6, with D possibly matching TRBD1 (6 bases). V gave up 0 bases and J gave up 6 bases, with 12 bases separating them. The CDR3 loop spans 15 amino acids. Germline V gene data show CDR1 as GTSNPN and CDR2 as SVGIG (reference sequence). CDR3 residues: CAWSVPQGLNSPLHF. The CDR3 DNA follows: TGTGCCTGGAGTGTACCACAGGGCCTTAATTCACCCCTCCACTTT.

CDR3 in amino acids: CASSVSAYNEQFF. The CDR3 DNA follows: TGTGCCAGCAGTGTATCTGCCTACAATGAGCAGTTCTTC. The chain recombines TRBV2 with TRBJ2-1; D not certain. V was cut by 4 bases and J by 2 bases, with 6 bases left in between. CDR3 length: 13 residues. CDR1 SNHLY and CDR2 FYNNEI come from the germline V gene.

The gene calls are TRBV4-1 and TRBJ2-2; the D gene is possibly TRBD2 (5 bases). V lost 0 bases and J 1 base, leaving 24 bases between the germline ends. The CDR3 spans 21 residues. The germline gives CDR1 MGHRA, CDR2 YSYEKL. The CDR3 spells CASSQDIMFIGISENTGELFF. CDR3 DNA sequence: TGCGCCAGCAGCCAAGATATAATGTTTATTGGGATTAGCGAGAACACCGGGGAGCTGTTTTTT.

The chain has TRBV5-6 and TRBJ2-5; TRBD2 might be the D (5 bases). V lost 4 bases and J lost 2, with 18 bases in between. Germline loops: CDR1 SGHDT, CDR2 YYEEEE. The CDR3 is made up of 16 amino acids. The DNA of the CDR3 is TGTGCCAGCAGCCGTCTACCGGGGTTGGCTCAAGAGACCCAGTACTTC. Residues: CASSRLPGLAQETQYF.

The rearrangement uses TRBV28 and TRBJ1-3; D remains unclear. The CDR3 has 13 residues. V gave up 3 bases and J gave up 0 bases, with 3 bases separating them. Germline CDR1 reads MDHEN; CDR2 reads SYDVKM. The CDR3 DNA reads TGTGCCAGCAGTTTCATCTCTGGAAACACCATATATTTT. This gives the protein CASSFISGNTIYF.

V and J are TRBV30 and TRBJ2-7; D remains ambiguous. V was clipped by 2 bases and J by 0 bases, with 14 bases between them. The CDR3 has 15 residues. Germline V gene data show CDR1 as GTSNPN and CDR2 as SVGIG (reference sequence). This CDR3 is CAWSRGTLNSYEQYF. In DNA form, the CDR3 reads TGTGCCTGGAGTAGAGGAACTCTTAACTCCTACGAGCAGTACTTC.

The chain recombines TRBV5-1 with TRBJ1-1; D is unresolved. The CDR3 has 14 residues. Germline assignment: CDR1 SGHRS and CDR2 YFSETQ. Trimming stripped 0 bases from V and 0 bases from J, with 6 bases between. This CDR3 is CASSLGDMNTEAFF. The CDR3 nucleotides read TGCGCCAGCAGCTTGGGAGATATGAACACTGAAGCTTTCTTT.

This clone was seen once. V and J are TRBV5-1 and TRBJ2-7, with 8 nucleotides matching TRBD2. The CDR3 covers 16 residues. The V gene end was trimmed by 4 bases and the J gene end by 3 bases; junction bases not matched to a gene: 12. The germline CDR1 and CDR2 sequences are SGHRS and YFSETQ. DNA for the CDR3: TGCGCCAGCAGCCCACAGTTAATAAGCGGGAGCTACGAGCAGTACTTC. Residues: CASSPQLISGSYEQYF. The full variable domain, with the rest looked up from reference TRBV5-1 and TRBJ2-7, is KAGVTQTPRYLIKTRGQQVTLSCSPISGHRSVSWYQQTPGQGLQFLFEYFSETQRNKGNFPGRFSGRQFSNSRSEMNVSTLELGDSALYLCASSPQLISGSYEQYFGPGTRLTVT.

The chain joins TRBV15 to TRBJ1-1, with D hard to call. The CDR3 runs to 14 residues. CDR1 is LNHNV, CDR2 YYDKDF, per germline (reference sequence). The V end lost 0 bases, the J end lost 4 bases, and 9 bases lay between the germline ends. This CDR3 is CATSRDLAGTEAFF. CDR3 DNA: TGTGCCACCAGCAGAGATTTGGCGGGCACTGAAGCTTTCTTT.

This clone was counted a few times. V gene TRBV2 combines with J gene TRBJ2-7, with TRBD2 as a possible D gene (7 bases). This CDR3 is 15 amino acids long. V dropped 8 bases and J dropped 7 bases, with 24 bases sitting between them. Germline V gene data show CDR1 as SNHLY and CDR2 as FYNNEI. The CDR3 spells CASQPRGAGDGEQYF. The CDR3 DNA reads as TGTGCCAGCCAACCCCGGGGGGCGGGAGATGGGGAGCAGTACTTC.

A remark on this clone: Its ends do not fully match the called genes, so a read error is possible. This rearrangement joins TRBV11-2 to TRBJ2-4; 8 nucleotides agree with TRBD2. The CDR3 is 15 amino acids. Germline CDR1 is SGHAT and CDR2 is FQNNGV. The chain's CDR3 is CASSFGVLADNSQYF. For the CDR3, the DNA is TGTGCCAGCAGCTTCGGGGTACTAGCGGATAACAGTCAGTACTTC.

Notes on this clone: In the same sample, other DNA sequences code for this CDR3. The chain has TRBV5-1 and TRBJ2-1; 8 nucleotides align to TRBD1. Trimming at V came to 4 bases and at J to 1 base, leaving 4 bases not matched to a gene. There are 15 residues in the CDR3. Germline V lookup: CDR1 SGHRS, CDR2 YFSETQ. CDR3 loop: CASSLGQGSYNEQFF. The CDR3 DNA reads as TGCGCCAGCAGCCTCGGACAGGGATCCTACAATGAGCAGTTCTTC.

The V call is TRBV7-8, the J call TRBJ1-2; TRBD1 matches at 9 bases. CDR3 length equals 16 residues. V trimming: 5 bases; J trimming: 8 bases; junction bases outside the gene matches: 15. Germline lookup yields CDR1 SGHVS and CDR2 FQNEAQ. DNA of the CDR3: TGTGCCAGCAGCCCACAAACTTCGGACAGGGGTGGCGGCTACACCTTC. Translating it yields CASSPQTSDRGGGYTF.

This chain joins TRBV6-4 and TRBJ1-1; TRBD1 matches at 7 bases. Germline CDR1 reads MRHNA; CDR2 reads SNTAGT. Trimming removed 6 bases from V and 1 base from J; junction bases left unmatched: 5. There are 14 residues in the CDR3. The DNA for the CDR3 is TGTGCCAGCAGCAGCCAGGGGGAGAACACTGAAGCTTTCTTT. Its protein product is CASSSQGENTEAFF.

By share, this clone counts as medium-sized. The chain uses TRBV6-6 and TRBJ2-1; D is ambiguous. V lost 10 bases, J lost 7 bases, and 11 bases lay in between. Germline V gene data show CDR1 as MNHNY and CDR2 as SVGAGI (reference sequence). The CDR3 sequence is 11 residues long. The CDR3 sequence: CATVTINEQFF. CDR3 bases: TGTGCCACCGTAACAATTAATGAGCAGTTCTTC.

The chain links TRBV30 to TRBJ2-1; 9 bases align to TRBD2. Germline CDR1 GTSNPN, CDR2 SVGIG (reference sequence). With V trimmed by 6 bases and J by 6 bases, 12 bases remained unmatched. This CDR3 region has 15 residues. Written as DNA, the CDR3 is TGTGCCTGCCGAAGACCGGGACTAGCATCCAATGAGCAGTTCTTC. The encoded protein is CACRRPGLASNEQFF.

The V gene is TRBV2, the J gene TRBJ1-5, with D possibly matching TRBD1 (6 bases). The CDR3 extends over 15 amino acids. Trimming stripped 0 bases from V and 9 bases from J, with 15 bases between. Per the germline V gene, CDR1 is SNHLY and CDR2 is FYNNEI. CDR3 amino acids: CASSEAGPRGGPQHF. Written as DNA, the CDR3 is TGTGCCAGCAGTGAAGCGGGGCCCAGGGGTGGGCCCCAGCATTTT. Using reference TRBV2 and TRBJ1-5 for the parts outside the CDR3, the full variable domain is EPEVTQTPSHQVTQMGQEVILRCVPISNHLYFYWYRQILGQKVEFLVSFYNNEISEKSEIFDDQFSVERPDGSNFTLKIRSTKLEDSAMYFCASSEAGPRGGPQHFGDGTRLSIL.

This clone was counted only a few times. The chain recombines TRBV11-2 with TRBJ1-2; the match to TRBD1 covers 8 bases. The ends lost 3 bases at V and 2 bases at J; junction bases unmatched: 8. Germline lookup yields CDR1 SGHAT and CDR2 FQNNGV. The CDR3 covers 16 residues. The CDR3 loop reads CASSFGQGGRNYGYTF. CDR3 nucleotide sequence: TGTGCCAGCAGCTTTGGACAGGGCGGGAGAAACTATGGCTACACCTTC.

The chain combines TRBV11-2 with TRBJ1-6; D gene unclear. Germline loops: CDR1 SGHAT, CDR2 FQNNGV. The CDR3 sequence is 15 residues long. Trimming took 2 bases from V and 10 from J, leaving 15 bases between them. The CDR3 DNA is TGTGCCAGCAGCTTACGGGGAGCTGTTAGATCACCCCTCCACTTT. Translation: CASSLRGAVRSPLHF.

V is TRBV5-5 and J is TRBJ2-7; perhaps TRBD1 as D (6 bases). Trimming took off 2 bases at V and 4 bases at J, with 10 bases between the two ends. The CDR3 covers 13 residues. Per germline, CDR1 SGHKS and CDR2 YYEKEE (reference sequence). The CDR3 bases are TGTGCCAGCAGCTTCGACAGGACTTACGAGCAGTACTTC. Protein product: CASSFDRTYEQYF.

Of note for this clone: One end of the junction is discordant with germline, which a read error may explain. Other nucleotide sequences from this sample produce the same CDR3. The V call is TRBV7-9, the J call TRBJ2-7; tentative D call: TRBD1 (6 bases). CDR3 size: 12 residues. Per germline, CDR1 SEHNR and CDR2 FQNEAQ (reference sequence). CDR3 nucleotide sequence: TGTGCCAGCAGCGCACAGGGATACGAGCAGTATTTC. Its protein is CASSAQGYEQYF.

The sample holds one count of this clone. The chain uses TRBV5-1 and TRBJ2-6; TRBD1 might be the D (5 bases). CDR1 is SGHRS, CDR2 YFSETQ, per germline. The length of the CDR3 is 16 residues. The V and J ends lost 1 base and 3 bases respectively, with 11 bases between them. The CDR3 DNA sequence: TGCGCCAGCAGCTTGAGTAGGGGTGGTGGGGCCAACGTCCTGACTTTC. It encodes CASSLSRGGGANVLTF.

Concerning this clone: Different DNA sequences within this sample yield the same CDR3. The chain links TRBV27 to TRBJ2-4, with D possibly TRBD2 on 5 matching bases. Germline V lookup: CDR1 MNHEY, CDR2 SMNVEV (reference sequence). Trimming stripped 3 bases from V and 0 bases from J, with 9 bases between. The CDR3 runs 15 residues. Here the CDR3 reads CASSLAGLAKNIQYF. The DNA for the CDR3 is TGTGCCAGCAGTTTGGCGGGCTTAGCCAAAAACATTCAGTACTTC.

As to this clone: A junction end diverges from the germline sequence, so it may reflect a read error. CDR3: CASSDSTGVSGANGLTF. Here the CDR3 DNA reads TGTGCCAGCAGTGACTCCACAGGTGTCTCTGGGGCCAACGGCCTGACTTTC. V usage is TRBV6-4 and J usage is TRBJ2-6; D perhaps matches TRBD1 (5 bases). From germline, CDR1 is MRHNA and CDR2 SNTAGT. The CDR3 totals 17 residues.